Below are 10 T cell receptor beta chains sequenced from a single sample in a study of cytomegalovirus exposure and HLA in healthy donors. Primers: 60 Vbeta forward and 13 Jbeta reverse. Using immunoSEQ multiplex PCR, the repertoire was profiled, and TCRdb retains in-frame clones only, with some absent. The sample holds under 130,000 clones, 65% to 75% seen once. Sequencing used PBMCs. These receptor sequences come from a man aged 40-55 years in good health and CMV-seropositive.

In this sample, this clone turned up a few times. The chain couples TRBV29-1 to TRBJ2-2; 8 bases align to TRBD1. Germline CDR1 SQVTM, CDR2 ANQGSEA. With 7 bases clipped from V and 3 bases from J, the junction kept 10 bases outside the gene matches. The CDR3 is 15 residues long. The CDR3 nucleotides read TGCAGCGCCACAACAGGGGGACTCTACACCGGGGAGCTGTTTTTT. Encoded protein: CSATTGGLYTGELFF.

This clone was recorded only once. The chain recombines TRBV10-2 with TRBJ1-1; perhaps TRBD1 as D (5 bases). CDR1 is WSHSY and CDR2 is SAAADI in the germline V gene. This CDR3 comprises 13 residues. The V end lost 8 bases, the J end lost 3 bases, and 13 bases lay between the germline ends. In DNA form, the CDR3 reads TGCGCCAGCCATGGCGGGACTCACACTGAAGCTTTCTTT. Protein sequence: CASHGGTHTEAFF.

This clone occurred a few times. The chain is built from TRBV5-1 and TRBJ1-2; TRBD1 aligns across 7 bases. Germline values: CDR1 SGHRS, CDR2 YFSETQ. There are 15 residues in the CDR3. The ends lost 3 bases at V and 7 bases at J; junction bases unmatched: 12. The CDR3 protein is CASSSGTALSSGYTF. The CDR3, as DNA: TGCGCCAGCAGCTCGGGGACAGCCTTAAGTAGTGGCTACACCTTC.

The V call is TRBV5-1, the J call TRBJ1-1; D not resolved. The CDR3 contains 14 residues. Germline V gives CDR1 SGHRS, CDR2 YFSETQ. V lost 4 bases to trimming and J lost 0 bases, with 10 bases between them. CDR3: CASSPTEMNTEAFF. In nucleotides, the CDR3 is TGCGCCAGCAGCCCTACGGAGATGAACACTGAAGCTTTCTTT.

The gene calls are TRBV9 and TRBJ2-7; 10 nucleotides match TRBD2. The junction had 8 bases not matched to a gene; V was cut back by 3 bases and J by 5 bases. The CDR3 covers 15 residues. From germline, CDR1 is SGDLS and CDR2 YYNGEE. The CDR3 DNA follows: TGTGCCAGCAGCGCGGGGACTAGCGAGCACCACGAGCAGTACTTC. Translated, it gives CASSAGTSEHHEQYF.

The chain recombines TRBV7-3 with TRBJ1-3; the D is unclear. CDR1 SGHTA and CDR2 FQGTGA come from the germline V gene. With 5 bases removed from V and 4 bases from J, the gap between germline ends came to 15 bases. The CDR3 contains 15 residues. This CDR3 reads CASSPDLGTGNTIYF. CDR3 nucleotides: TGTGCCAGCAGCCCGGACTTGGGCACCGGAAACACCATATATTTT.

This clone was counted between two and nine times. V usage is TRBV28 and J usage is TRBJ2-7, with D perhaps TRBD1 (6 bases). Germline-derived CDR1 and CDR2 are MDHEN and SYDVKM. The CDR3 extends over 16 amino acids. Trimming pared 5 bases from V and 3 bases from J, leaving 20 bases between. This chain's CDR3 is CASSRSGQRNFYEQYF. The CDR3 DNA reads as TGTGCCAGCAGTCGATCCGGACAGAGGAACTTCTACGAGCAGTACTTC.

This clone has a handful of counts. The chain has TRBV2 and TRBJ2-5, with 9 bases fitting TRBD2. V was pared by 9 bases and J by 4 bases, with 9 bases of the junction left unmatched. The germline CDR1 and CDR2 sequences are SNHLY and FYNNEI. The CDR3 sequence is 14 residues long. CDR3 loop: CARGGSGRSETQYF. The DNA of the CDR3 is TGTGCCAGGGGGGGTAGCGGGAGATCAGAGACCCAGTACTTC.

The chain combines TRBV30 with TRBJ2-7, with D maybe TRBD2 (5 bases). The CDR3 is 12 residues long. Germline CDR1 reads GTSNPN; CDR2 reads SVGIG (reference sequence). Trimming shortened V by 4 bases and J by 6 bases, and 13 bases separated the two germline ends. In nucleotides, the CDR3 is TGTGCCTGGAAGAGGGCGGTCTGCGAGCAGTACTTC. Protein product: CAWKRAVCEQYF.

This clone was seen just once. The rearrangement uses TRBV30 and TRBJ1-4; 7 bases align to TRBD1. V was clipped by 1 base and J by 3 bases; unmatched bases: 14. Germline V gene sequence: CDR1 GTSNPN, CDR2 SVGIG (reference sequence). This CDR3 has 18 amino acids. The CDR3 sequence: CAWSGRQGTPRANEKLFF. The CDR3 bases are TGTGCCTGGAGTGGCAGACAGGGAACGCCCCGGGCTAATGAAAAACTGTTTTTT.